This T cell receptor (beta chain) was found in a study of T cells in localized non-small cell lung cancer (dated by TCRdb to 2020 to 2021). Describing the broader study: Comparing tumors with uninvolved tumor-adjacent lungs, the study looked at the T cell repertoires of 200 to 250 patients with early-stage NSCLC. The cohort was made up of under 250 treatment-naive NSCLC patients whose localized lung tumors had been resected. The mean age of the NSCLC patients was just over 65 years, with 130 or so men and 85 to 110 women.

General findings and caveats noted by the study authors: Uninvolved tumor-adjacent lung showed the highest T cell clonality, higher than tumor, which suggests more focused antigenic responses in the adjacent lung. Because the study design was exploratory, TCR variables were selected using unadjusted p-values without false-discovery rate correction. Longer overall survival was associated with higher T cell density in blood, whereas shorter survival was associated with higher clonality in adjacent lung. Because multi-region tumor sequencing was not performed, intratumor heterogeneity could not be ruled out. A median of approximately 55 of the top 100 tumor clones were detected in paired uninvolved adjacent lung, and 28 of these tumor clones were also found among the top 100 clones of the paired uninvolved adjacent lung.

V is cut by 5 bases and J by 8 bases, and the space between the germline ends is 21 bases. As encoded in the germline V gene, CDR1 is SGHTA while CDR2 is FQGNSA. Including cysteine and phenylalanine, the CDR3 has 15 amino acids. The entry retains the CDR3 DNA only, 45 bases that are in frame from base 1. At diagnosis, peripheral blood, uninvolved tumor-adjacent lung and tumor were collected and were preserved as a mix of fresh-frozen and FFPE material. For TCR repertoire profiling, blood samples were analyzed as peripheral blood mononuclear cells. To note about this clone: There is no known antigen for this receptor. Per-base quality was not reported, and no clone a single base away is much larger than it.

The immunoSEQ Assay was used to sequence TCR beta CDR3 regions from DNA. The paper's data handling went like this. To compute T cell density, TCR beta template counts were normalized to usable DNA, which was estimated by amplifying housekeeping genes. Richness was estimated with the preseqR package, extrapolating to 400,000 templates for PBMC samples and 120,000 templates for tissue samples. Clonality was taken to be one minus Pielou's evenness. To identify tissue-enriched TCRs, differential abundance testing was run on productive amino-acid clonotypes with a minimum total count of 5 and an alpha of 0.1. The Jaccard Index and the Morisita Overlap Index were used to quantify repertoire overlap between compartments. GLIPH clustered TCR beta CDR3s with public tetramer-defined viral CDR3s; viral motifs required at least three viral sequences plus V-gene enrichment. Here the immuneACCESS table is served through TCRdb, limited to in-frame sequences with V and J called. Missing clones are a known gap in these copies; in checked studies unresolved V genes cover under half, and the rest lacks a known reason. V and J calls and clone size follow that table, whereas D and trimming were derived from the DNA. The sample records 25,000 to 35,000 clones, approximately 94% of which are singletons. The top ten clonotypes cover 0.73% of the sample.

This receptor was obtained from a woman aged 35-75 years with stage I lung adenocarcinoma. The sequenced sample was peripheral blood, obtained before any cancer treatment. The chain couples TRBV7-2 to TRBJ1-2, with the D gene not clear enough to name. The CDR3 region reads CASSSGIETLGGYTF. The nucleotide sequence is TGTGCCAGCAGCAGCGGGATAGAAACACTGGGGGGCTACACCTTC. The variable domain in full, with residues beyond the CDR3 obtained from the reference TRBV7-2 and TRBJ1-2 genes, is GAGVSQSPSNKVTEKGKDVELRCDPISGHTALYWYRQSLGQGLEFLIYFQGNSAPDKSGLPSDRFSAERTGGSVSTLTIQRTQQEDSAVYLCASSSGIETLGGYTFGSGTRLTVV.